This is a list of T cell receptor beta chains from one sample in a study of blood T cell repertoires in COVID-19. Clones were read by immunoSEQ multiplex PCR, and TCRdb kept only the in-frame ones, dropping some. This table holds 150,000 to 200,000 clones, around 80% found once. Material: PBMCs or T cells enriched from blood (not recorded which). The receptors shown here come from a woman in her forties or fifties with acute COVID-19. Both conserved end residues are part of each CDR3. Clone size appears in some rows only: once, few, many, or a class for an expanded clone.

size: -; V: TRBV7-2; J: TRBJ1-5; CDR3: CASSLALAGRQPQHF
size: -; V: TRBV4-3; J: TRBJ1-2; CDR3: CASSQGAGTGDYGYTF
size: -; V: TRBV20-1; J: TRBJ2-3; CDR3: CSASGRVGQDTQYF
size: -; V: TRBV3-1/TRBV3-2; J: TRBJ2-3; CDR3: CASSPRTSGITDTQYF
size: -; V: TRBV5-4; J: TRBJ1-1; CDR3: CASSSGRDREAFF
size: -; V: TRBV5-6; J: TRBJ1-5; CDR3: CASSSYKGRGNQPQHF
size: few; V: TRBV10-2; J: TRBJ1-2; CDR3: CASSVSGAYGYTF
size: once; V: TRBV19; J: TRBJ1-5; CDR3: CASSTQTGNQPQHF
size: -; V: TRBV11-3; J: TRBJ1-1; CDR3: CASSSSGGAGVMNTEAFF
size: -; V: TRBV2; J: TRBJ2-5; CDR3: CASSEGALNQETQYF
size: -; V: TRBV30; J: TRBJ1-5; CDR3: CAWSITGGGNQPQHF
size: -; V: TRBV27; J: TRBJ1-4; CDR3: CASRRLLKRDTEKLFF
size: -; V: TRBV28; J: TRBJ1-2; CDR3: CASSPTGYGYTF
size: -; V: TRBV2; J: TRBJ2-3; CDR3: CASSPSGGAETQYF
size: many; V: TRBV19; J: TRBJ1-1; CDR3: CASSITGRTEAFF
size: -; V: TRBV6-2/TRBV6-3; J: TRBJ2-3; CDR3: CASSPSSDTQYF
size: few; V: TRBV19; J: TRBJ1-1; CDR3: CASRRDRRNTEAFF
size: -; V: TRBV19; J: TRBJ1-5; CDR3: CASSMQGPQPQHF
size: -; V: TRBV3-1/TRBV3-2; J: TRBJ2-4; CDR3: CASSLRGAKNIQYF
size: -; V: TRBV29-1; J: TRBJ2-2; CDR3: CSVRDRENGELFF
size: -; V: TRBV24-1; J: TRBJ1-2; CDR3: CATSGPQGASGYTF
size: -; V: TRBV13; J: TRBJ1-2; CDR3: CASSLGGARYGYTF
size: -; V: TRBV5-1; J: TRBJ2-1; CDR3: CASSSGTSGGIDEQFF
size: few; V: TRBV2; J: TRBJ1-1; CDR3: CASSQGQVGAEAFF
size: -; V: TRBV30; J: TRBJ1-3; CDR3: CAFSLGNTIYF
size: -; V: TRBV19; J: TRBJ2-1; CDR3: CASSPYGSGGNNEQFF
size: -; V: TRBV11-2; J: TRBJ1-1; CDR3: CASSLVWSDSLNTEAFF
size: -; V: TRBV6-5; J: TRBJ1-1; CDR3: CASSSLRQGVNTEAFF